Sequencing of this T cell receptor (beta chain) was carried out in a study of T cell changes during pregnancy in multiple sclerosis. This table comes from immunoSEQ multiplex PCR, and its TCRdb copy is limited to in-frame clones, with some not included. The sample lists some 40,000 clones, about 90% occurring once. Germline loops: CDR1 SNHLY, CDR2 FYNNEI. The ends were cut back, 6 bases at V and 8 bases at J, with 16 bases in the middle. The CDR3 covers 13 residues. This sequence joins TRBV2 and TRBJ1-2, with a tentative D call TRBD1 (5 bases). The TCR comes from a female donor with multiple sclerosis, enrolled in a pregnancy study. Material: CD8+ T cells from peripheral blood mononuclear cells, obtained before pregnancy. CDR3 loop: CASRGVNEEGYTF. CDR3 in DNA: TGTGCCAGCAGAGGGGTGAATGAGGAGGGCTACACCTTC.